The clone carrying this T cell receptor beta chain was picked up a small number of times. Its specificity is unknown. An end of the junction does not agree with germline; a read error may underlie this. Source study methods: A classifier of distant metastasis in papillary thyroid cancer was built from CDR3 differences (across clinicopathological groups). TCRdb re-processed the PCR reads through MiXCR. The V and J calls were determined by TCRdb, not by the authors. This sample has some 46,000 clones, with about 22% found just once. Thyroid surgery had not been preceded by any treatment in any patient. The germline CDR1 and CDR2 sequences are MDHEN and SYDVKM. This CDR3 region has 15 residues. The sample originates from a study of metastatic and nonmetastatic thyroid tumors. Study background: It was across blood and tumor or nodule tissue from malignant and benign thyroid patients that repertoires were compared. Study results and caveats: For both blood and tumor, malignant thyroid tumors reportedly showed significantly higher TCR beta diversity than benign nodules did.

V gene TRBV28 combines with J gene TRBJ2-7; D might be TRBD1 or TRBD2, each matching 6 bases. The sequenced sample consisted of blood. This clonotype originated in a male donor with papillary thyroid cancer or a benign thyroid nodule (not recorded which). Some clones in this sample may be carry-over from other donors' samples. DNA of the CDR3: TGTGCCAGCAGTTCCCCCGGGTGGGGGGCCTACGATCAGTACTTC. As protein: CASSSPGWGAYDQYF.